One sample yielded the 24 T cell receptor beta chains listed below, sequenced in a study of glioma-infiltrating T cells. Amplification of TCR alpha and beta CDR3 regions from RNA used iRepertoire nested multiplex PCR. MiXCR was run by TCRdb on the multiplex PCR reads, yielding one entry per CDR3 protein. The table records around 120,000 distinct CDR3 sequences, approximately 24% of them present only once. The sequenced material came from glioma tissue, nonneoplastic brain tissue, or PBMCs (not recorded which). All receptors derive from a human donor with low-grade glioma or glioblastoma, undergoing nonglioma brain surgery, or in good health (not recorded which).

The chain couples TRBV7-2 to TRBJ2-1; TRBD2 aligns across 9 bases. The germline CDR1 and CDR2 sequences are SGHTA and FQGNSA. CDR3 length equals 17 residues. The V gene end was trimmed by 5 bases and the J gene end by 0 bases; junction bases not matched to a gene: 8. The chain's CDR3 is CASSLGGRGGSYNEQFF. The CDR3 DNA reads TGTGCCAGCAGCCTCGGGGGGCGGGGGGGCTCCTACAATGAGCAGTTCTTC. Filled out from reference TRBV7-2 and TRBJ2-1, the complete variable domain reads GAGVSQSPSNKVTEKGKDVELRCDPISGHTALYWYRQSLGQGLEFLIYFQGNSAPDKSGLPSDRFSAERTGGSVSTLTIQRTQQEDSAVYLCASSLGGRGGSYNEQFFGPGTRLTVL.

DNA for the CDR3: TGCGCCAGCAGCGGGATCGAGGGAAGGGGGAACATTCAGTACTTC. Amino acid sequence: CASSGIEGRGNIQYF. The chain couples TRBV4-1 to TRBJ2-4, with D possibly matching TRBD1 (6 bases). Trimming pared 5 bases from V and 7 bases from J, leaving 18 bases between. This CDR3 is 15 amino acids long. CDR1 MGHRA and CDR2 YSYEKL come from the germline V gene.

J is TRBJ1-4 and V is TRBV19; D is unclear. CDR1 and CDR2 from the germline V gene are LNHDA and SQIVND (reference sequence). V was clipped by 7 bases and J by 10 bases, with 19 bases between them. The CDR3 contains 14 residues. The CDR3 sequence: CASISLSSVGKLFF. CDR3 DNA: TGTGCCAGTATTAGCTTGTCCTCCGTGGGAAAACTGTTTTTT.

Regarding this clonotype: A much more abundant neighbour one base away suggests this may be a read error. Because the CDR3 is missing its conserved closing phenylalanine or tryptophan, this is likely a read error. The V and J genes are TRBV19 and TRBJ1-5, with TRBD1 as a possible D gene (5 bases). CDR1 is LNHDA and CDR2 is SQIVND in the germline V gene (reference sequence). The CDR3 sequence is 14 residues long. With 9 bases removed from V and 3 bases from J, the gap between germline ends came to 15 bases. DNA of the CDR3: TGTGCCAGCAGTTCGGGACGGCACAATCAGCCCCAGCATTCT. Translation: CASSSGRHNQPQHS.

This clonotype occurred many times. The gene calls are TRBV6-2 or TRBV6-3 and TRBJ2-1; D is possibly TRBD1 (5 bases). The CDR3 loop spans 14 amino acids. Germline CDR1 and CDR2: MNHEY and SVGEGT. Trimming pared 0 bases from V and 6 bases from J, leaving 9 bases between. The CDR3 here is CASSYSMGPNEQFF. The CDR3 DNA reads TGTGCCAGCAGTTACTCGATGGGGCCCAATGAGCAGTTCTTC.

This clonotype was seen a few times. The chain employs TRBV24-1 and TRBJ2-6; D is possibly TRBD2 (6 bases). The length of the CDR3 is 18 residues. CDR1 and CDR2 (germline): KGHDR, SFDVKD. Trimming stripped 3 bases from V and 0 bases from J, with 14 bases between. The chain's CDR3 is CATSDHGRGSSGANVLTF. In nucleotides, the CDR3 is TGTGCCACCAGTGATCACGGACGGGGGAGCTCTGGGGCCAACGTCCTGACTTTC.

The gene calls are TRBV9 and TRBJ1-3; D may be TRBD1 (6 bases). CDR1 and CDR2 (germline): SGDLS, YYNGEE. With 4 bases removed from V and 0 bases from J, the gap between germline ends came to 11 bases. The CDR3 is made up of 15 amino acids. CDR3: CASSTRQDSGNTIYF. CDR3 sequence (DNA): TGTGCCAGCAGCACCCGACAGGACTCTGGAAACACCATATATTTT.

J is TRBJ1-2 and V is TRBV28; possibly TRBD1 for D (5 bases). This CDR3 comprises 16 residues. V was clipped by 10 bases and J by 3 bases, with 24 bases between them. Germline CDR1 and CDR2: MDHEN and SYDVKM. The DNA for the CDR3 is TGTGCCACTTCTACTGGGTATCCATCGGGGCACTATGGCTACACCTTC. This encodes CATSTGYPSGHYGYTF.

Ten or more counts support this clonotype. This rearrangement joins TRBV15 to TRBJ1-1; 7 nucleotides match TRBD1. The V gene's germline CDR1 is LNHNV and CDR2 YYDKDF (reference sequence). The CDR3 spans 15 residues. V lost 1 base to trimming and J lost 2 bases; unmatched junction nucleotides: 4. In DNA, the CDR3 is TGTGCCACCAGCAGAGGAGGAGGGGGCAACACTGAAGCTTTCTTT. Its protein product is CATSRGGGGNTEAFF.

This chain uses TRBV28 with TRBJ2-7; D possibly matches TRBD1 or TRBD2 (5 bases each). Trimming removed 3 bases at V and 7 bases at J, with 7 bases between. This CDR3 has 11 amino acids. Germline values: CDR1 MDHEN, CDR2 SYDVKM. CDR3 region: CASSLGVEQYV. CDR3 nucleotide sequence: TGTGCCAGCAGTTTGGGGGTTGAGCAGTACGTC.

The CDR3 bases are TGTGCCAGCAGCTTCAGGTCGGCTGGGGGGCCCGATACGCAGTATTTT. It translates to CASSFRSAGGPDTQYF. The chain is built from TRBV7-3 and TRBJ2-3; D is tentatively TRBD1 or TRBD2 (6 bases each). Germline V gene data show CDR1 as SGHTA and CDR2 as FQGTGA. The germline V and J ends were trimmed by 3 bases and 6 bases, with 19 bases remaining between them. The CDR3 covers 16 residues.

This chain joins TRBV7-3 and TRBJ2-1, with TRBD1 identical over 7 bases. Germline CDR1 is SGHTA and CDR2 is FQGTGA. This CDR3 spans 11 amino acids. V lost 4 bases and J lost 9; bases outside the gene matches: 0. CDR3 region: CASSSGGEQFF. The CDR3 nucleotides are TGTGCCAGCAGCTCAGGGGGTGAGCAGTTCTTC.

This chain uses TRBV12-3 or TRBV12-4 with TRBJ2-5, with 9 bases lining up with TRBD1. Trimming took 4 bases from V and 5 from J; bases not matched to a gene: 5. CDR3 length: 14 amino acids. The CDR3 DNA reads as TGTGCCAGCAGTTCAGGACAGGGGAGTGAGACCCAGTACTTC. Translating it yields CASSSGQGSETQYF.

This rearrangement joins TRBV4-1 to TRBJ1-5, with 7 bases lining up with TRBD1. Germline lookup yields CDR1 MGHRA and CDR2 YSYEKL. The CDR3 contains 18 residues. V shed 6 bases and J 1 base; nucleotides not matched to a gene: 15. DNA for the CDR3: TGCGCCAGCAGTAGTCCCAGGGGGTCGGGGGGAAGCAATCAGCCCCAGCATTTT. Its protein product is CASSSPRGSGGSNQPQHF.

The DNA of the CDR3 is TGTGCCAGCAGCTTAATCTGGACCACTAGCACAGATACGCAGTATTTT. Its translation is CASSLIWTTSTDTQYF. This chain joins TRBV5-5 and TRBJ2-3; D uncertain. V was shortened by 2 bases and J by 0 bases, with 13 bases between the two germline ends. The germline V gene encodes CDR1 SGHKS and CDR2 YYEKEE (reference sequence). CDR3 length: 16 residues.

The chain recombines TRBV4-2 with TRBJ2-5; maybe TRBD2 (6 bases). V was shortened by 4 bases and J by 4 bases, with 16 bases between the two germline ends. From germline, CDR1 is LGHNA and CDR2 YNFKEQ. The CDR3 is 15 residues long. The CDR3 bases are TGTGCCAGCAGCCCTTCAGCTATGGGGGGAGAGACCCAGTACTTC. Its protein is CASSPSAMGGETQYF.

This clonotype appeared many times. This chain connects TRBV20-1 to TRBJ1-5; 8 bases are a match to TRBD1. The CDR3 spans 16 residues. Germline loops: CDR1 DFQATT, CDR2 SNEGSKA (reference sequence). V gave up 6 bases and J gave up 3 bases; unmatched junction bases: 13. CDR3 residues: CSAPSGTGSFNQPQHF. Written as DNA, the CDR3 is TGCAGTGCCCCCAGTGGGACAGGAAGTTTCAATCAGCCCCAGCATTTT.

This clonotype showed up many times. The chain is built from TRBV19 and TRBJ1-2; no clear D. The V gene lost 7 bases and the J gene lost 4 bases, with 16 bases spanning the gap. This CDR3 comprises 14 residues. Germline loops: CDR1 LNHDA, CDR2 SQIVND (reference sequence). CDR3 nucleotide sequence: TGTGCCAGTACCCAGGACCGAGCCTCCTATGGCTACACCTTC. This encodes CASTQDRASYGYTF.

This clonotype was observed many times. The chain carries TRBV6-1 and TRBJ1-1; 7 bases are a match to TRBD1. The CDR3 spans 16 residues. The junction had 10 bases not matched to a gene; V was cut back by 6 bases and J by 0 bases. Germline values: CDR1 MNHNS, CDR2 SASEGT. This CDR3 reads CASSRGQVGLNTEAFF. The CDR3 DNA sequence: TGTGCCAGCAGCCGAGGACAGGTGGGATTGAACACTGAAGCTTTCTTT.

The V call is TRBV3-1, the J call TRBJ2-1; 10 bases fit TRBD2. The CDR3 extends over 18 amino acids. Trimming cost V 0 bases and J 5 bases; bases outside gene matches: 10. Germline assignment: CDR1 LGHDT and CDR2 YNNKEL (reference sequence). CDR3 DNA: TGTGCCAGCAGCCAAGATCCCAGCGGGGGGGGCAGGGACAATGAGCAGTTCTTC. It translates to CASSQDPSGGGRDNEQFF.

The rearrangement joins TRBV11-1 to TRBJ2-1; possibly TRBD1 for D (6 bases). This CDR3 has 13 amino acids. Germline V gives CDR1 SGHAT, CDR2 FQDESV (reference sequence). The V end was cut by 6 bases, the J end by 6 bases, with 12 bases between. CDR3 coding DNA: TGTGCCAGCAGGACAGGTACCTTCAATGAGCAGTTCTTC. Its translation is CASRTGTFNEQFF.

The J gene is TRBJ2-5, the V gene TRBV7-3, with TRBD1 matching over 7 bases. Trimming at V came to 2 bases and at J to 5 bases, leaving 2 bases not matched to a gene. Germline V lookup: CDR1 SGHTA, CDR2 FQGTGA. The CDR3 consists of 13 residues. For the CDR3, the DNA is TGTGCCAGCAGCTTATCACAGGGGGAGACCCAGTACTTC. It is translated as CASSLSQGETQYF.

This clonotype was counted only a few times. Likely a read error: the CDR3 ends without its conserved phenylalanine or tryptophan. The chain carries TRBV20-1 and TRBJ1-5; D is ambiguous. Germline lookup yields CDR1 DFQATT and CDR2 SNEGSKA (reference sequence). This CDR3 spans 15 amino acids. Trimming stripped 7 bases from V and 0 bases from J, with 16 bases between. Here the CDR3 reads CSVGPGFYSNQPQHL. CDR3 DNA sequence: TGCAGTGTTGGTCCCGGGTTCTATAGCAATCAGCCCCAGCATCTT.

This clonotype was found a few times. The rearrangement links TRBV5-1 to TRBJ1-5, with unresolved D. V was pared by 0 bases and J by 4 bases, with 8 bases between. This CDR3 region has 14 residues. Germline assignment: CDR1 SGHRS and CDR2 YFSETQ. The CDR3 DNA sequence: TGCGCCAGCAGCTTGGGCGGAGAGAATCAGCCCCAGCATTTT. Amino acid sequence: CASSLGGENQPQHF.